These T cell receptor beta chains were read from a single sample in a study of identical twins. One entry per CDR3 protein results from TCRdb running MiXCR on the 5' RACE reads. This sample has under 300,000 distinct CDR3 sequences; more than 13% occur once, and the top ten carry 7% to 9%. The sequencing input was memory (CD45RO+) T cells sorted from blood. The source of these receptors is a woman between 18 and 29 years old in good health. Both conserved end residues are part of each CDR3. The D gene is left open where the match is weak. Clone size appears in some rows only: once, few, many, or a class for an expanded clone.

v_call: TRBV20-1; j_call: TRBJ2-7; d_call: TRBD2; clone_size: few; cdr3_nt: TGCAGTGCTACCTTCAGGACTAGCGGGAGTCAGCAGTACTTC; cdr3_aa: CSATFRTSGSQQYF
v_call: TRBV27; j_call: TRBJ2-2; d_call: .; clone_size: few; cdr3_nt: TGTGCCAGCAGTTACCTTTCTAACACCGGGGAGCTGTTTTTT; cdr3_aa: CASSYLSNTGELFF
v_call: TRBV20-1; j_call: TRBJ2-2; d_call: .; clone_size: .; cdr3_nt: TGCAGTGCTAGAGATCACACCGGGGAGCTGTTTTTT; cdr3_aa: CSARDHTGELFF
v_call: TRBV20-1; j_call: TRBJ1-1; d_call: .; clone_size: .; cdr3_nt: TGCAGTGCTAGAGATCGCCAGGGCGGGCAGAACACTGAAGCTTTCTTT; cdr3_aa: CSARDRQGGQNTEAFF
v_call: TRBV5-1; j_call: TRBJ2-4; d_call: .; clone_size: many; cdr3_nt: TGCGCCAGCAGCTTGGTAGGGGTAAACATTCAGTACTTC; cdr3_aa: CASSLVGVNIQYF
v_call: TRBV12-3/TRBV12-4; j_call: TRBJ1-1; d_call: TRBD1; clone_size: many; cdr3_nt: TGTGCCAGCAGGTCCTATAAGATCGGGACAGGGGGCACTGAAGCTTTCTTT; cdr3_aa: CASRSYKIGTGGTEAFF
v_call: TRBV4-2; j_call: TRBJ2-3; d_call: .; clone_size: few; cdr3_nt: TGTGCCAGCAGCAAGGAACGGGGGGCCGGGGGAGATACGCAGTATTTT; cdr3_aa: CASSKERGAGGDTQYF
v_call: TRBV20-1; j_call: TRBJ2-1; d_call: .; clone_size: .; cdr3_nt: TGCAGTGCTAGAGTGGTAGGGGCGGACTACAATGAGCAGTTCTTC; cdr3_aa: CSARVVGADYNEQFF
v_call: TRBV12-3/TRBV12-4; j_call: TRBJ2-6; d_call: TRBD1; clone_size: .; cdr3_nt: TGTGCCAGCAGGCTCAGGACAGGCGACTATAGTAGGGCCAACGTCCTGACTTTC; cdr3_aa: CASRLRTGDYSRANVLTF
v_call: TRBV9; j_call: TRBJ2-1; d_call: .; clone_size: many; cdr3_nt: TGTGCCAGCAGCGTCGGGACGGGAATATACAATGAGCAGTTCTTC; cdr3_aa: CASSVGTGIYNEQFF
v_call: TRBV12-3/TRBV12-4; j_call: TRBJ1-1; d_call: .; clone_size: few; cdr3_nt: TGTGCCAGCAGGCCACAGGGTTTTGGTGAAGCTTTCTTT; cdr3_aa: CASRPQGFGEAFF
v_call: TRBV6-5; j_call: TRBJ1-1; d_call: .; clone_size: once; cdr3_nt: TGTGCCAGCGGGAGGGGTGTTGAAGCTTTCTTT; cdr3_aa: CASGRGVEAFF
v_call: TRBV20-1; j_call: TRBJ2-2; d_call: .; clone_size: .; cdr3_nt: TGCAGTGCTAGATACCAGAGTACCGGGGAGCTGTTTTTT; cdr3_aa: CSARYQSTGELFF
v_call: TRBV20-1; j_call: TRBJ2-3; d_call: .; clone_size: many; cdr3_nt: TGCAGTGCCTCTCGGCAGGATGGGACAGATACGCAGTATTTT; cdr3_aa: CSASRQDGTDTQYF
v_call: TRBV7-2; j_call: TRBJ2-3; d_call: TRBD2; clone_size: few; cdr3_nt: TGTGCCAGCAGCTTAGGTCCCAGCGGGAGCACCACAGATACGCAGTATTTT; cdr3_aa: CASSLGPSGSTTDTQYF
v_call: TRBV11-2; j_call: TRBJ2-5; d_call: TRBD2; clone_size: .; cdr3_nt: TGTGCCAGCAGCTTAGTCCCCACCGGACTAGCGGAAGAGACCCAGTACTTC; cdr3_aa: CASSLVPTGLAEETQYF
v_call: TRBV11-1; j_call: TRBJ1-1; d_call: .; clone_size: few; cdr3_nt: TGTGCCAGCAGCTTAGCGAGGGGCACCGCTCGGATGAACACTGAAGCTTTCTTT; cdr3_aa: CASSLARGTARMNTEAFF